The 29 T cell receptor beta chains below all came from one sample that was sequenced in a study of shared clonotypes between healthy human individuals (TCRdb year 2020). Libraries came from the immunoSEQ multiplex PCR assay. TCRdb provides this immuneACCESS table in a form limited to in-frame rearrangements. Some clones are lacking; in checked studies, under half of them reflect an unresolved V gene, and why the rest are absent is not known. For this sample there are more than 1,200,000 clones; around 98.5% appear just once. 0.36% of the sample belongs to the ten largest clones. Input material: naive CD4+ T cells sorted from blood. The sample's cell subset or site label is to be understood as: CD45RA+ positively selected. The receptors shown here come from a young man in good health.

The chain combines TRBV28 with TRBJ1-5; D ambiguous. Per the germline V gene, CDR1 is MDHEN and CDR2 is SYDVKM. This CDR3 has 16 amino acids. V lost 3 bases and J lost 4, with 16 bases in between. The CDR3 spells CASSFDSSSMNQPQHF. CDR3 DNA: TGTGCCAGCAGTTTCGATTCCTCATCGATGAATCAGCCCCAGCATTTT.

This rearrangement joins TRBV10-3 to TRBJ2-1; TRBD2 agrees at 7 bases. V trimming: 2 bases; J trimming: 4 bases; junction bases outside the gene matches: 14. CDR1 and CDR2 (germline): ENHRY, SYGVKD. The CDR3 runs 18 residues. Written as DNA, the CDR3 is TGTGCCATCAGTGAGAATCCGGCTAGCGGAACCCTATACAATGAGCAGTTCTTC. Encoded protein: CAISENPASGTLYNEQFF.

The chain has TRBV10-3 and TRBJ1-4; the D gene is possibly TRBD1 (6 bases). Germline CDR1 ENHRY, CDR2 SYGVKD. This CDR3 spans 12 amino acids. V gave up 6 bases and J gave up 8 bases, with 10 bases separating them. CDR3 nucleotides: TGTGCCATCAGGGAAACAGGGGAAAAACTGTTTTTT. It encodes CAIRETGEKLFF.

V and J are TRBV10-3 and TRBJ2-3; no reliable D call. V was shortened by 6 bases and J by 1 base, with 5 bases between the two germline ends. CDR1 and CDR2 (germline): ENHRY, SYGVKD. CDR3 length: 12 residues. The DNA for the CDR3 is TGTGCCATCAGCTTTGGCACAGATACGCAGTATTTT. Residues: CAISFGTDTQYF.

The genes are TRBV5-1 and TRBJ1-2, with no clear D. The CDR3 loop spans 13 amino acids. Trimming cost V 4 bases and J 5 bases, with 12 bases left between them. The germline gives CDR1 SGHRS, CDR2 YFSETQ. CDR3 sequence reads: CASSPQAGYGYTF. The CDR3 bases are TGCGCCAGCAGCCCGCAGGCAGGTTATGGCTACACCTTC.

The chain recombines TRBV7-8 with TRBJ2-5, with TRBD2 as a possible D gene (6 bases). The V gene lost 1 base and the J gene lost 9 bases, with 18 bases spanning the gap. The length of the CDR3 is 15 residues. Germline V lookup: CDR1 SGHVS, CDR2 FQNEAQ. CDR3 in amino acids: CASSLEYGWGVAQYF. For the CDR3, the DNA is TGTGCCAGCAGCTTAGAGTATGGATGGGGGGTGGCCCAGTACTTC.

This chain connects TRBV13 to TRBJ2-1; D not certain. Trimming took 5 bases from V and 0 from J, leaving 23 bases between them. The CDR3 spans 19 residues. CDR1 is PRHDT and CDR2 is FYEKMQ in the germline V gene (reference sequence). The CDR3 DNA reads TGTGCCAGCAGCCCCAGCCCCAGAGCCACAGCCTCCTCCTACAATGAGCAGTTCTTC. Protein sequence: CASSPSPRATASSYNEQFF.

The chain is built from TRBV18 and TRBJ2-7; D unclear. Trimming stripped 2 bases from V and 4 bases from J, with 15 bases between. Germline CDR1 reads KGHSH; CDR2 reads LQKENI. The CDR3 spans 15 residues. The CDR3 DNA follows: TGTGCCAGCTCACCAAAGCCTCCTCCAAATTACGAGCAGTACTTC. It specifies CASSPKPPPNYEQYF. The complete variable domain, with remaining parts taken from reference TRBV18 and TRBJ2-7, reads NAGVMQNPRHLVRRRGQEARLRCSPMKGHSHVYWYRQLPEEGLKFMVYLQKENIIDESGMPKERFSAEFPKEGPSILRIQQVVRGDSAAYFCASSPKPPPNYEQYFGPGTRLTVT.

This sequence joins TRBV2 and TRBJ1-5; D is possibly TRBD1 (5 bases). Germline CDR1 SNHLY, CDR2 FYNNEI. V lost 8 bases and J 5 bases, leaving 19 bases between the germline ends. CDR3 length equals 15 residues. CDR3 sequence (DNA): TGTGCCAGCGGGGGGGTGCTGAGACGGCATCAGCCCCAGCATTTT. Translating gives CASGGVLRRHQPQHF.

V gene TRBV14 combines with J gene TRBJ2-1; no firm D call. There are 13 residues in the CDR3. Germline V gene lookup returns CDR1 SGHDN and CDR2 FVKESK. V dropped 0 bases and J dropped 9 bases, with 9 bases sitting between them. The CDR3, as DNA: TGTGCCAGCAGCCAAGATATGGTTCGTGAGCAGTTCTTC. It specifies CASSQDMVREQFF.

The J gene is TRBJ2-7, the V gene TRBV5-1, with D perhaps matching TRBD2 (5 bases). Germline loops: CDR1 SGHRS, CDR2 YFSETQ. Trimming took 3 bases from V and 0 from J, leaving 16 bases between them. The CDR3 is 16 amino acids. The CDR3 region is CASSSVPRGSSYEQYF. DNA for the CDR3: TGCGCCAGCAGCTCAGTTCCCCGAGGGAGCTCCTACGAGCAGTACTTC.

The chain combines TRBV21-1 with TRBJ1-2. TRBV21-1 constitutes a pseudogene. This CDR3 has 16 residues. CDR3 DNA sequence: TGTGCCAGCAGTTCGGACGGGCACAGTTATTTCTATGGCTACACCTTC. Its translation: CASSSDGHSYFYGYTF.

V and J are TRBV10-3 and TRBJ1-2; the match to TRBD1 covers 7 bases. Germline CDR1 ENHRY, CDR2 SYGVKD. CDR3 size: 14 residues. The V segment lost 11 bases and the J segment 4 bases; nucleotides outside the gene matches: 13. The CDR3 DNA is TGTGCCGTCGCGGGACAGACCCTTATCTATGGCTACACCTTC. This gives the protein CAVAGQTLIYGYTF.

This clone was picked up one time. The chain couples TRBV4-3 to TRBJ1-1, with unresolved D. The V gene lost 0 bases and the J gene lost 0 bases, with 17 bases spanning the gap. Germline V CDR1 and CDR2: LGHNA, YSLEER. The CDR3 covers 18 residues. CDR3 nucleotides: TGCGCCAGCAGCCAAGAGATGTCTAAGGGCCTGCTGAACACTGAAGCTTTCTTT. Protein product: CASSQEMSKGLLNTEAFF.

The CDR3 DNA sequence: TGTGCCAGCAGCGACAAAGGACAGGGGTACGAGCAGTACTTC. Translation: CASSDKGQGYEQYF. The chain joins TRBV2 to TRBJ2-7; 9 bases map to TRBD1. Trimming at V came to 6 bases and at J to 4 bases, leaving 7 bases not matched to a gene. Germline loops: CDR1 SNHLY, CDR2 FYNNEI. This CDR3 is 14 amino acids long.

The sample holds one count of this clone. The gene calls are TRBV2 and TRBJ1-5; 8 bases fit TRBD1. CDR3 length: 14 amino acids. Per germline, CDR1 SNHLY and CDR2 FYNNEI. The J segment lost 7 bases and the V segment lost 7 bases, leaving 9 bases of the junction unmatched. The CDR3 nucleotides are TGTGCCAGCAATGGACAGGGAAGGAGCCAGCCCCAGCATTTT. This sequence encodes CASNGQGRSQPQHF. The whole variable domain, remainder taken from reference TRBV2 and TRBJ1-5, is EPEVTQTPSHQVTQMGQEVILRCVPISNHLYFYWYRQILGQKVEFLVSFYNNEISEKSEIFDDQFSVERPDGSNFTLKIRSTKLEDSAMYFCASNGQGRSQPQHFGDGTRLSIL.

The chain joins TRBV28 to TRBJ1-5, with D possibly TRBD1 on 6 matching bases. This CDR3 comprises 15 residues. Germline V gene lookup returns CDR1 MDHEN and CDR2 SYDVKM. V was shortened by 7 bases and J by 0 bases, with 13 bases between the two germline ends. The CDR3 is CASTLTDSSNQPQHF. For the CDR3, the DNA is TGTGCCAGCACCCTAACGGACAGTAGCAATCAGCCCCAGCATTTT.

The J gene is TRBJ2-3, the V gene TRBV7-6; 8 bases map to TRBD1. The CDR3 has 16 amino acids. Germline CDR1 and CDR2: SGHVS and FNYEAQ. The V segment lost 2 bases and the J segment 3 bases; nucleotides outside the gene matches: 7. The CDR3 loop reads CASSLPSGGLTDTQYF. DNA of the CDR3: TGTGCCAGCAGCTTACCTTCAGGGGGCTTAACAGATACGCAGTATTTT.

Here the CDR3 reads CASRLGAYGYGYTF. The CDR3 region has the DNA TGTGCCAGCAGGCTAGGGGCTTATGGCTATGGCTACACCTTC. V gene TRBV28 combines with J gene TRBJ1-2; tentative D call: TRBD1 (5 bases). This CDR3 has 14 amino acids. V was pared by 6 bases and J by 4 bases, with 15 bases between. The germline CDR1 and CDR2 sequences are MDHEN and SYDVKM.

CDR3 protein: CASTKDLGSYNEQFF. CDR3 bases: TGTGCCAGCACCAAAGATTTGGGTTCCTACAATGAGCAGTTCTTC. The chain recombines TRBV9 with TRBJ2-1; D is uncertain. The germline V gene encodes CDR1 SGDLS and CDR2 YYNGEE. The ends were cut back, 6 bases at V and 1 base at J, with 14 bases in the middle. The CDR3 has 15 residues.

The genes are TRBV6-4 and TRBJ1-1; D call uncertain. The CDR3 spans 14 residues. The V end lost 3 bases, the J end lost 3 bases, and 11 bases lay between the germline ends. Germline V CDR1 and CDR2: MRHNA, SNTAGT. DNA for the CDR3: TGTGCCAGCAGTGAGATCTACGGGGACACTGAAGCTTTCTTT. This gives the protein CASSEIYGDTEAFF.

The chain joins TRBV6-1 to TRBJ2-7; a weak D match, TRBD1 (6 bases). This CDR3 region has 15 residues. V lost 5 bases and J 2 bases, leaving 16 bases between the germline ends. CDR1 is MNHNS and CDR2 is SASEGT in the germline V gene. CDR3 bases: TGTGCCAGCAGTACCTCTTCGACAGGTACCTACGAGCAGTACTTC. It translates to CASSTSSTGTYEQYF.

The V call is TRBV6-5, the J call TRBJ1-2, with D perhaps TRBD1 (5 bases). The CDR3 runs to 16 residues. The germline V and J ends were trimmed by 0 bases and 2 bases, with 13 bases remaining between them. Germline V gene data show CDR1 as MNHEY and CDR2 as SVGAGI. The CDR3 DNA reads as TGTGCCAGCAGTTACTCGGGGGTACATCCCAACTATGGCTACACCTTC. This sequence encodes CASSYSGVHPNYGYTF.

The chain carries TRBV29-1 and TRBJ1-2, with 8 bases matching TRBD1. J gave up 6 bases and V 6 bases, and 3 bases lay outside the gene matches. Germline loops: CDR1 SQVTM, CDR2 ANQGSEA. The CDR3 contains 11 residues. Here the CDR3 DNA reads TGCAGCGTCTGGACAGGGCATGGCTACACCTTC. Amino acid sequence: CSVWTGHGYTF.

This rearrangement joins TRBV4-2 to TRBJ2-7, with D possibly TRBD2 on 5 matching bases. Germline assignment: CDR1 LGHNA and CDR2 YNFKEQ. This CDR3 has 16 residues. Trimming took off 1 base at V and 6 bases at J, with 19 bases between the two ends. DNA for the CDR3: TGTGCCAGCAGCCAAGGTCCCGATACGCGGGTGGGCGAGCAGTACTTC. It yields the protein CASSQGPDTRVGEQYF.

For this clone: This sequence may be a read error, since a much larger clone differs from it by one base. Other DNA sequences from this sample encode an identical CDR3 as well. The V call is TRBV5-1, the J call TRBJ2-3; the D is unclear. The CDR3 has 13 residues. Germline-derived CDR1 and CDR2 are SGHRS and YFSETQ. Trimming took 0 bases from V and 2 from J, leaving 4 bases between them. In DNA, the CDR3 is TGCGCCAGCAGCTTGGAAGCCACAGATACGCAGTATTTT. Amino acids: CASSLEATDTQYF. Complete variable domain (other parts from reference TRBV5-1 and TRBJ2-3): KAGVTQTPRYLIKTRGQQVTLSCSPISGHRSVSWYQQTPGQGLQFLFEYFSETQRNKGNFPGRFSGRQFSNSRSEMNVSTLELGDSALYLCASSLEATDTQYFGPGTRLTVL.

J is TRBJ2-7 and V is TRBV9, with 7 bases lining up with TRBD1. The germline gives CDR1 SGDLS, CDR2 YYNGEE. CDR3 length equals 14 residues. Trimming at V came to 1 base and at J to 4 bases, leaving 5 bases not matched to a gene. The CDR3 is CASSVTNRGYEQYF. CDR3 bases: TGTGCCAGCAGCGTAACAAACAGGGGTTACGAGCAGTACTTC.

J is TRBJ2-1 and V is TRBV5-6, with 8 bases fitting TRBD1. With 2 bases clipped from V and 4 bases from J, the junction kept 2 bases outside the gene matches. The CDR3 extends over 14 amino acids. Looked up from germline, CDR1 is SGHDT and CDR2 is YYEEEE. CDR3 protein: CASSFQGAYNEQFF. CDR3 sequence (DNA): TGTGCCAGCAGCTTCCAGGGGGCGTACAATGAGCAGTTCTTC.

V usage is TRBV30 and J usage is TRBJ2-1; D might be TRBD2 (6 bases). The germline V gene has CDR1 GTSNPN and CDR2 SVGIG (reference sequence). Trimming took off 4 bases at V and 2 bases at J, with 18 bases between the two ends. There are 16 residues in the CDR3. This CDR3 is CAWISRLARTYNEQFF. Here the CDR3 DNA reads TGTGCCTGGATATCGAGGCTAGCGCGGACCTACAATGAGCAGTTCTTC. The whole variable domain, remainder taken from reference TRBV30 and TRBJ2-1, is SQTIHQWPATLVQPVGSPLSLECTVEGTSNPNLYWYRQAAGRGLQLLFYSVGIGQISSEVPQNLSASRPQDRQFILSSKKLLLSDSGFYLCAWISRLARTYNEQFFGPGTRLTVL.